The clone carrying this TCR beta chain was found a few times. The antigen remains undetermined. These data originate in a study of regulatory T cells in long-lasting Graves disease. Study-wide findings and caveats: For persistent Graves' patients, TCR diversity was lower than for newly diagnosed ones. A reduction in accuracy may have resulted from the small sample size. Study of thyroid tissue was not done, with only peripheral blood studied. The number of shared public clonotypes was higher in persistent patients (roughly 3,000) than new patients (about 910).

Described time point: persistent/refractory GD, antithyroid drugs over 5 years with positive TRAb. RNA from PBMCs was the source of the TCR library. Arm-PCR with iRepertoire HTBI primers amplified the CDR3 regions for these TCR beta libraries. TCRdb itself ran the multiplex PCR reads through MiXCR, one entry per CDR3 protein. The table shows over 350,000 distinct CDR3 sequences, with about 20% occurring only once. This material consisted of peripheral blood mononuclear cells (PBMCs), taken when the disease was refractory, from a patient treated with antithyroid drugs. This TCR came from a female donor with Graves disease.

The CDR3 region has the DNA TGTGCCAGCAGAATGACAGCGGGAGGGCTGAATACGCAGTATTTT. It codes for CASRMTAGGLNTQYF. The chain recombines TRBV2 with TRBJ2-3; 10 bases fit TRBD2. CDR3 length equals 15 residues. In germline, CDR1 is SNHLY, CDR2 FYNNEI. With 6 bases clipped from V and 7 bases from J, the junction kept 10 bases outside the gene matches. The full variable domain, completed using reference TRBV2 and TRBJ2-3, is EPEVTQTPSHQVTQMGQEVILRCVPISNHLYFYWYRQILGQKVEFLVSFYNNEISEKSEIFDDQFSVERPDGSNFTLKIRSTKLEDSAMYFCASRMTAGGLNTQYFGPGTRLTVL.